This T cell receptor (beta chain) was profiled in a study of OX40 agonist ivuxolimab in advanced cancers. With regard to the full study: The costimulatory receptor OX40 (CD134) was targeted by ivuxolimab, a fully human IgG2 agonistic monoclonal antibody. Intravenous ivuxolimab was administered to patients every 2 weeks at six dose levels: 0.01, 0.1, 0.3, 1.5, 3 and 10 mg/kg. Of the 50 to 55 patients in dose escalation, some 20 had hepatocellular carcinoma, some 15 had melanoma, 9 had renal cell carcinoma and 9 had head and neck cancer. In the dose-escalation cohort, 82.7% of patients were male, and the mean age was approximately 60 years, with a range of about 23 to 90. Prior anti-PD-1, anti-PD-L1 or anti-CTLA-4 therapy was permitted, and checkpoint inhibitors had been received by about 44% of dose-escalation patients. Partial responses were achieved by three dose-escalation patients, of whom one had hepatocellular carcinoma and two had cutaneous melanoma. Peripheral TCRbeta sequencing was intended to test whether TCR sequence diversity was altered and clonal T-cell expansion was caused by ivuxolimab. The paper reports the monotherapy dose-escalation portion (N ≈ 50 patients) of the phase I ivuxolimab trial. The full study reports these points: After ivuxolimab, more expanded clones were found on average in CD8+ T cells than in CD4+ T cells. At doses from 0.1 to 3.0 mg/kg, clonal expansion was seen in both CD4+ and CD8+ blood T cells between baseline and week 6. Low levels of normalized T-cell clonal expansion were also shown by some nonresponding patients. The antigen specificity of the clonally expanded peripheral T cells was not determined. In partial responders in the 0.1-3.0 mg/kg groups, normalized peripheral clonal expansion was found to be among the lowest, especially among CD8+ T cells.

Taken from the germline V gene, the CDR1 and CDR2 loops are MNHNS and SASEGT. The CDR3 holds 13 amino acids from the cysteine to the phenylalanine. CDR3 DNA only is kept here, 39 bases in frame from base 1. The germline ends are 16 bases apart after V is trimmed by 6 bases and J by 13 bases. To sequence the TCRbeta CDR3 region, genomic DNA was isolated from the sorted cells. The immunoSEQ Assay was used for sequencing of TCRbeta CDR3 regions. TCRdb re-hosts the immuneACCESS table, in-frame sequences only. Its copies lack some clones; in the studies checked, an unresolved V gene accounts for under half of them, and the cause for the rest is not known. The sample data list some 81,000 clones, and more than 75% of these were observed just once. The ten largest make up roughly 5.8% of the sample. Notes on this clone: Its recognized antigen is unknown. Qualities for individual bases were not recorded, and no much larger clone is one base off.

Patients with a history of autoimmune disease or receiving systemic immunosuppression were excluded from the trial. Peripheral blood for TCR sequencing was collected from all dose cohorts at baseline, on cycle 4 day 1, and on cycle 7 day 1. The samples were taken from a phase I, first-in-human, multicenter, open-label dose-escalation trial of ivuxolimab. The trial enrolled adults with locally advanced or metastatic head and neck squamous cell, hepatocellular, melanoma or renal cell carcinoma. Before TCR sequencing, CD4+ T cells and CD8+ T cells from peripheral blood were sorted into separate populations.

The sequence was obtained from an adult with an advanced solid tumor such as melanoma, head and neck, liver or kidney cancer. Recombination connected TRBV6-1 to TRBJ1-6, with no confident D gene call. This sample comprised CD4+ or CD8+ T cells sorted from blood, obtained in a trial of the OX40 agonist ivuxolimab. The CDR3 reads CASSPEQPVPLHF. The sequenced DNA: TGTGCCAGCAGCCCCGAACAACCCGTGCCCCTCCACTTT.